A single T cell receptor (beta chain) is shown here with its context. The V gene lost 4 bases and the J gene lost 1 base, with 8 bases spanning the gap. Germline V lookup: CDR1 SGHDN, CDR2 FVKESK. This CDR3 is 14 amino acids long. This sample was taken from a study of shared clonotypes between healthy human individuals. The protocol was immunoSEQ multiplex PCR, while the TCRdb copy is restricted to in-frame clones and leaves out a portion. The sample lists over 950,000 clones; roughly 80% were seen once. This sequence originates from a man younger than 35 in good health. Some clones in this sample may be carry-over from other donors' samples. V usage is TRBV14 and J usage is TRBJ1-5; D gene ambiguous. The sequencing sample was made of memory CD4+ T cells from PBMCs. The sample's subset: CD45RA-negative fraction. This CDR3 reads CASSRLGSNQPQHF. The DNA of the CDR3 is TGTGCCAGCAGCCGTTTAGGGAGCAATCAGCCCCAGCATTTT.